The 7 T cell receptor beta chains reported below all come from one sample, sequenced in a study of CXCR3-negative and CXCR3-positive naive CD8 T cells. These receptors' targets are unknown. Study-level results: CXCR3-positive naive cells had TRB CDR3s that were more hydrophobic than CXCR3-negative naive cells had.

5' RACE with UMI labels generated the TRB cDNA libraries. From its re-call of the 5' RACE reads, TCRdb lists each CDR3 protein once, without DNA. The sample data list fewer than 140,000 distinct CDR3 sequences. The material sequenced was naive CXCR3+ CD8+ T cells from blood. Described subset: CD45RO-CCR7+CD27+CD95- naive CD8+ T cells expressing CXCR3 (TNR3+). The receptors come from a human donor in good health. Some clones in this sample may be carry-over from other donors' samples.

J is TRBJ2-7 and V is TRBV28; the TCRdb D gene call, TRBD1, has no DNA to confirm it. CDR1 is MDHEN and CDR2 is SYDVKM in the germline V gene. The CDR3 runs 15 residues. This CDR3 reads CASSSGRFKSYEQYF.

The chain is built from TRBV30 and TRBJ1-6. The CDR3 covers 13 residues. The V gene's germline CDR1 is GTSNPN and CDR2 SVGIG (reference sequence). Here the CDR3 reads CAWSMDDVSPLHF. The full variable domain, its missing parts supplied by reference TRBV30 and TRBJ1-6, is SQTIHQWPATLVQPVGSPLSLECTVEGTSNPNLYWYRQAAGRGLQLLFYSVGIGQISSEVPQNLSASRPQDRQFILSSKKLLLSDSGFYLCAWSMDDVSPLHFGNGTRLTVT.

This chain uses TRBV7-9 with TRBJ2-1; TCRdb gives TRBD2 as the D gene, but with no DNA this cannot be confirmed. Germline values: CDR1 SEHNR, CDR2 FQNEAQ (reference sequence). This CDR3 is 13 amino acids long. The CDR3 loop reads CASLGLPYNEHFF.

The rearrangement links TRBV4-3 to TRBJ1-2; TCRdb returns TRBD1, unconfirmable since there is no DNA. The CDR3 spans 14 residues. Germline CDR1 LGHNA, CDR2 YSLEER. The CDR3 loop reads CASSQDVGVDGYTF.

The chain has TRBV28 and TRBJ1-3. Germline V lookup: CDR1 MDHEN, CDR2 SYDVKM. The CDR3 sequence is 14 residues long. The CDR3: CASSFAGIGNTIYF.

J is TRBJ1-6 and V is TRBV6-5; TCRdb's D gene call, TRBD1, goes unchecked for lack of DNA. The germline CDR1 and CDR2 sequences are MNHEY and SVGAGI. CDR3 length: 15 amino acids. This CDR3 is CASRTTGERASPLHF.

This chain links TRBV11-3 with TRBJ1-3; absent DNA, TCRdb's TRBD1 call cannot be checked. CDR1 and CDR2 (germline): SGHNT, YENEEA. The CDR3 has 15 amino acids. The CDR3 sequence is CASSGQDDSGNTIYF.